The table lists the clone carrying this TCR beta chain with a few counts. Its antigen remains unknown. Populations obtained by sorting all exceeded 95% purity. Reverse transcription of all isolated RNA meant that expressed TCRB transcripts were sequenced. Assay: immunoSEQ multiplex PCR; the TCRdb copy retains only in-frame clones and omits some. The sample records almost 350,000 clones, 9.3% being singletons. This specimen comes from a study of beta chain features in type 1 diabetes. General study findings and limits: Type 1 diabetes patients had moderately but significantly shorter TCRB CDR3s in all four CD4+ subsets. Naive, central memory and regulatory TCRB repertoires appeared more similar among patients than healthy donors. Cells with high TCR expression could be over-represented by cDNA sequencing. For type 1 diabetes patients, VDJ junctions showed fewer insertions and more deletions.

The sequencing sample was made of central memory CD4+ T cells from blood. This receptor was obtained from a man under 40 with type 1 diabetes.

CDR3 coding DNA: TGTGCCAGCTCACCGGTAAAGGGGTGGGAAGCTTTCTTT. Encoded protein: CASSPVKGWEAFF. The V call is TRBV18, the J call TRBJ1-1, with D maybe TRBD1 (5 bases). This CDR3 spans 13 amino acids. The V gene lost 3 bases and the J gene lost 8 bases, with 13 bases spanning the gap. Germline-derived CDR1 and CDR2 are KGHSH and LQKENI.